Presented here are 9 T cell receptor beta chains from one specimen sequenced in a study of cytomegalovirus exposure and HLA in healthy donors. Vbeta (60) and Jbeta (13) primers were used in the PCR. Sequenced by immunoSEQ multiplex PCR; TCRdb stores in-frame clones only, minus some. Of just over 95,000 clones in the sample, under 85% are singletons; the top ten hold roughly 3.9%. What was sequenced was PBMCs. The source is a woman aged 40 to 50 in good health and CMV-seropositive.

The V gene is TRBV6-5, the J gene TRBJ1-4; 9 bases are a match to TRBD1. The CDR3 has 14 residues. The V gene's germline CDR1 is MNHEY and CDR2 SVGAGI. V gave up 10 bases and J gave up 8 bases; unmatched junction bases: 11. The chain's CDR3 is CAISRDRESEKLFF. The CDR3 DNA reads TGTGCCATCAGCCGGGACAGGGAATCCGAAAAACTGTTTTTT.

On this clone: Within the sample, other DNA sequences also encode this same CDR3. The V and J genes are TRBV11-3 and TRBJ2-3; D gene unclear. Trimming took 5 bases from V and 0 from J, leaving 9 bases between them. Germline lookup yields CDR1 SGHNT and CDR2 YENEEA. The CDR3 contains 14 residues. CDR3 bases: TGTGCCAGCAGCCTGACTTCTAGCACAGATACGCAGTATTTT. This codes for CASSLTSSTDTQYF. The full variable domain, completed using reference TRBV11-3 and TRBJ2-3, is EAGVVQSPRYKIIEKKQPVAFWCNPISGHNTLYWYLQNLGQGPELLIRYENEEAVDDSQLPKDRFSAERLKGVDSTLKIQPAELGDSAVYLCASSLTSSTDTQYFGPGTRLTVL.

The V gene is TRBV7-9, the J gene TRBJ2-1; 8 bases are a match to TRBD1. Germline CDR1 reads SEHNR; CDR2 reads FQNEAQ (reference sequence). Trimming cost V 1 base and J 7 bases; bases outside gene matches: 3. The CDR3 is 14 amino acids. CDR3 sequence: CASSLGDRSNEQFF. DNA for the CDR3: TGTGCCAGCAGCTTAGGGGACAGGTCAAATGAGCAGTTCTTC.

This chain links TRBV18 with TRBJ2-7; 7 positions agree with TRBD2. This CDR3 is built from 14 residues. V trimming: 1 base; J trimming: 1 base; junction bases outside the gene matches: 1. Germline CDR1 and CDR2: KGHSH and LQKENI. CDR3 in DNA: TGTGCCAGCTCACCACGGACTAGTTCCTACGAGCAGTACTTC. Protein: CASSPRTSSYEQYF. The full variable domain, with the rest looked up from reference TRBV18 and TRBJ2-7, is NAGVMQNPRHLVRRRGQEARLRCSPMKGHSHVYWYRQLPEEGLKFMVYLQKENIIDESGMPKERFSAEFPKEGPSILRIQQVVRGDSAAYFCASSPRTSSYEQYFGPGTRLTVT.

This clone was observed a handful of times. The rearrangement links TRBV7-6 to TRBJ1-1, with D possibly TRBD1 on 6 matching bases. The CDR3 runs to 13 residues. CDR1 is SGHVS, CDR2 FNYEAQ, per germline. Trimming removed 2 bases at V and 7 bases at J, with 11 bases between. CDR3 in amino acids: CASSLRPGDEAFF. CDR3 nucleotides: TGTGCCAGCAGCTTAAGGCCAGGGGATGAAGCTTTCTTT. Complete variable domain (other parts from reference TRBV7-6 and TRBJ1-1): GAGVSQSPRYKVTKRGQDVALRCDPISGHVSLYWYRQALGQGPEFLTYFNYEAQQDKSGLPNDRFSAERPEGSISTLTIQRTEQRDSAMYRCASSLRPGDEAFFGQGTRLTVV.

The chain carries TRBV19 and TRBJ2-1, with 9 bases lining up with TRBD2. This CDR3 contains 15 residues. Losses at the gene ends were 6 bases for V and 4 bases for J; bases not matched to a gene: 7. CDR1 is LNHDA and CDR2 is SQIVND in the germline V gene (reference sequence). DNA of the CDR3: TGTGCCAGTAGCCCCCGGACTAGCGATTACAATGAGCAGTTCTTC. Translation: CASSPRTSDYNEQFF.

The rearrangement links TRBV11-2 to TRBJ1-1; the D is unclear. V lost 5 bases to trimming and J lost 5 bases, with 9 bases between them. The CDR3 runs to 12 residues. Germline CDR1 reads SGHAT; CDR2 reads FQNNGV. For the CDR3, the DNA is TGTGCCAGCAGCATAGTGAGTACTGAAGCTTTCTTT. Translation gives CASSIVSTEAFF.

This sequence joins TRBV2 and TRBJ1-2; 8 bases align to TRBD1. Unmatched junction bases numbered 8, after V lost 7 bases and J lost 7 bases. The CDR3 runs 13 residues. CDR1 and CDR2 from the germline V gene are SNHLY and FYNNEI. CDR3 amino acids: CASTDRGSGGYTF. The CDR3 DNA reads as TGTGCCAGCACCGACAGGGGAAGCGGTGGCTACACCTTC.

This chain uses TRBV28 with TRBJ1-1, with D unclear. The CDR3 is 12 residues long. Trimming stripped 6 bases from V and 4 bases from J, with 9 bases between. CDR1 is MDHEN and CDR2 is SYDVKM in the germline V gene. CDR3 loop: CASSPQVTEAFF. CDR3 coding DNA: TGTGCCAGCAGCCCTCAGGTCACTGAAGCTTTCTTT.